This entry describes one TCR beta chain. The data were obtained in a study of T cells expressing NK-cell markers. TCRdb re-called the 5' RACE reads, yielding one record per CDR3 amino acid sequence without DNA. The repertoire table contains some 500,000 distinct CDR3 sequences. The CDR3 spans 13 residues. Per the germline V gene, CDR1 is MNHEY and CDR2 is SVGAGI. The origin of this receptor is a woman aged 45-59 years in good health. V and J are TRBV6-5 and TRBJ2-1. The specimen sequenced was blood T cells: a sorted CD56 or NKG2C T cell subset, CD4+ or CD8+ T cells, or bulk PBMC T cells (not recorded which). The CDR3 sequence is CASSYSRNSEQFF.